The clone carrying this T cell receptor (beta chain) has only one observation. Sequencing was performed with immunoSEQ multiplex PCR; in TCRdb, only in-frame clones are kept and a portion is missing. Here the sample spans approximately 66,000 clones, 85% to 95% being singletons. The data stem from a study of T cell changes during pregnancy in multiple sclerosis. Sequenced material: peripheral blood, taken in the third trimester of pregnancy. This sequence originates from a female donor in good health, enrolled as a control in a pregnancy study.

CDR3 sequence (DNA): TGTGCCACCAGCGAGCTGAACACCGGGGAGCTGTTTTTT. This sequence encodes CATSELNTGELFF. This chain links TRBV15 with TRBJ2-2, with D hard to call. Trimming removed 5 bases from V and 1 base from J, with 5 bases in between. This CDR3 is 13 amino acids long. From germline, CDR1 is LNHNV and CDR2 YYDKDF (reference sequence).